This entry is about one TCR beta chain. The germline gives CDR1 LNHDA, CDR2 SQIVND (reference sequence). Trimming took off 3 bases at V and 6 bases at J, with 11 bases between the two ends. This CDR3 spans 13 amino acids. These data belong to a study of shared clonotypes between healthy human individuals. The protocol was immunoSEQ multiplex PCR, while the TCRdb copy is restricted to in-frame clones and leaves out a portion. In the table there are 1.5 million to 1.9 million clones, 98% of which are singletons. This chain joins TRBV19 and TRBJ1-2, with D hard to call. This TCR was sampled from a man aged 25 to 45 in good health. The material sequenced was naive CD4+ T cells sorted from blood. Regarding subset: CD45RA+ positively selected. The DNA of the CDR3 is TGTGCCAGTAGTATTGGTTTTCGACATGGCTACACCTTC. It is translated as CASSIGFRHGYTF.